These 23 T cell receptor beta chains were all obtained from the same sample, sequenced in a study of OX40 agonist ivuxolimab in advanced cancers. The method was immunoSEQ multiplex PCR; TCRdb's version includes in-frame clones alone and lacks a portion of them. This table has some 39,000 clones, 79% appearing once. The sequenced sample was CD4+ or CD8+ T cells sorted from blood, obtained in a trial of the OX40 agonist ivuxolimab. Every receptor here comes from an adult with an advanced solid tumor such as melanoma, head and neck, liver or kidney cancer.

This rearrangement joins TRBV6-4 to TRBJ1-2; D not certain. V was trimmed by 2 bases and J by 4 bases, leaving 14 bases between them. The CDR3 spans 15 residues. Germline-derived CDR1 and CDR2 are MRHNA and SNTAGT. This CDR3 reads CASSDGRGYGYGYTF. DNA of the CDR3: TGTGCCAGCAGTGACGGTAGAGGATACGGCTATGGCTACACCTTC.

The chain recombines TRBV30 with TRBJ1-1, with TRBD1 matching over 7 bases. CDR3 size: 14 residues. With V trimmed by 3 bases and J by 6 bases, 10 bases remained unmatched. CDR1 and CDR2 (germline): GTSNPN, SVGIG (reference sequence). Here the CDR3 reads CAWRFTGAGAEAFF. DNA for the CDR3: TGTGCCTGGAGATTTACAGGGGCCGGAGCTGAAGCTTTCTTT. Full variable domain (remainder filled in from reference TRBV30 and TRBJ1-1): SQTIHQWPATLVQPVGSPLSLECTVEGTSNPNLYWYRQAAGRGLQLLFYSVGIGQISSEVPQNLSASRPQDRQFILSSKKLLLSDSGFYLCAWRFTGAGAEAFFGQGTRLTVV.

The rearrangement uses TRBV19 and TRBJ2-2; TRBD2 matches at 10 bases. The germline CDR1 and CDR2 sequences are LNHDA and SQIVND (reference sequence). The CDR3 is 16 residues long. Losses at the gene ends were 1 base for V and 4 bases for J; bases not matched to a gene: 3. As DNA, the CDR3 is TGTGCCAGTAGTATAGGAGCGGGGGGGCCCACCGGGGAGCTGTTTTTT. It translates to CASSIGAGGPTGELFF.

The V call is TRBV5-4, the J call TRBJ1-1; 7 positions agree with TRBD1. The trim removed 0 bases at V and 1 base at J, leaving 9 bases unmatched. Germline lookup yields CDR1 SGHNT and CDR2 YYREEE (reference sequence). The CDR3 spans 17 residues. The CDR3, as DNA: TGTGCCAGCAGCTTGGCGCCCCGGGACAGATGGAACACTGAAGCTTTCTTT. It codes for CASSLAPRDRWNTEAFF.

Only one count was recorded for this clone. This chain connects TRBV28 to TRBJ1-2; 7 nucleotides agree with TRBD1. Germline CDR1 MDHEN, CDR2 SYDVKM. Trimming took 6 bases from V and 4 from J; bases not matched to a gene: 2. The CDR3 totals 12 residues. The CDR3 is CASSAGGYGYTF. The CDR3 DNA follows: TGTGCCAGCAGCGCAGGGGGCTATGGCTACACCTTC.

J is TRBJ1-1 and V is TRBV6-5; 7 nucleotides line up with TRBD1. Trimming removed 4 bases from V and 4 bases from J; junction bases left unmatched: 9. The CDR3 runs to 15 residues. The germline gives CDR1 MNHEY, CDR2 SVGAGI. CDR3 bases: TGTGCCAGCAGTTCCGGGACAGTGAGTGGCACTGAAGCTTTCTTT. Protein: CASSSGTVSGTEAFF.

This rearrangement joins TRBV6-1 to TRBJ1-6; 7 bases are a match to TRBD1. This CDR3 is 14 amino acids long. Germline V gives CDR1 MNHNS, CDR2 SASEGT. Unmatched junction bases numbered 11, after V lost 8 bases and J lost 10 bases. The CDR3 nucleotides read TGTGCCAGCCAGAAGGGGGCTCCTTGGTCACCCCTCCACTTT. Its translation is CASQKGAPWSPLHF.

The chain links TRBV30 to TRBJ1-6; D is possibly TRBD1 (5 bases). Trimming stripped 3 bases from V and 0 bases from J, with 12 bases between. The CDR3 spans 16 residues. The V gene's germline CDR1 is GTSNPN and CDR2 SVGIG (reference sequence). The CDR3 DNA follows: TGTGCCTGGAGCCCGGGGGGGAGCTCCTATAATTCACCCCTCCACTTT. It translates to CAWSPGGSSYNSPLHF.

The V and J genes are TRBV2 and TRBJ2-3; D unresolved. Germline CDR1 reads SNHLY; CDR2 reads FYNNEI. CDR3 length equals 16 residues. V lost 2 bases and J lost 2, with 14 bases in between. The CDR3 DNA is TGTGCCAGCAGTGAATTCCAATCCGCTGCCACAGATACGCAGTATTTT. Its protein is CASSEFQSAATDTQYF.

The rearrangement uses TRBV28 and TRBJ1-5; 10 bases match TRBD1. With 5 bases clipped from V and 3 bases from J, the junction kept 4 bases outside the gene matches. The CDR3 runs to 15 residues. Germline V gene lookup returns CDR1 MDHEN and CDR2 SYDVKM. The CDR3 here is CASSIGTGVNQPQHF. The CDR3 DNA reads TGTGCCAGCAGTATTGGGACAGGGGTCAATCAGCCCCAGCATTTT.

This clone was found once. The CDR3 reads CASRGTSSYNEQFF. CDR3 nucleotide sequence: TGTGCCAGCAGGGGGACTAGCTCCTACAATGAGCAGTTCTTC. The gene calls are TRBV14 and TRBJ2-1, with 8 bases lining up with TRBD2. Germline V gives CDR1 SGHDN, CDR2 FVKESK. Losses at the gene ends were 6 bases for V and 0 bases for J; bases not matched to a gene: 1. This CDR3 is 14 amino acids long.

V and J are TRBV6-5 and TRBJ1-3; D perhaps matches TRBD1 (6 bases). From germline, CDR1 is MNHEY and CDR2 SVGAGI. Trimming stripped 2 bases from V and 0 bases from J, with 11 bases between. The CDR3 loop spans 16 amino acids. The CDR3 DNA is TGTGCCAGCAGTTACGGACAGTCACACTCTGGAAACACCATATATTTT. It specifies CASSYGQSHSGNTIYF.

This clone has a handful of counts. The V and J genes are TRBV30 and TRBJ2-2; tentatively, D is TRBD1 (6 bases). Deletions cut 5 bases from V and 4 bases from J, with 14 bases between. Germline V lookup: CDR1 GTSNPN, CDR2 SVGIG (reference sequence). This CDR3 spans 14 amino acids. The CDR3 DNA reads as TGTGCCTGGCACAGGGATTCAGGCACCGGGGAGCTGTTTTTT. Its translation: CAWHRDSGTGELFF.

The chain links TRBV19 to TRBJ2-7; 7 bases are shared with TRBD1. The germline CDR1 and CDR2 sequences are LNHDA and SQIVND (reference sequence). This CDR3 region has 14 residues. After removal of 5 bases from V and 2 bases from J, the junction contained 6 bases not matched to a gene. For the CDR3, the DNA is TGTGCCAGTAGTGCCAGACAGGGCACCTACGAGCAGTACTTC. It translates to CASSARQGTYEQYF.

The count of this clone is one. The chain employs TRBV6-1 and TRBJ1-1; D is unresolved. Germline V CDR1 and CDR2: MNHNS, SASEGT. The length of the CDR3 is 13 residues. V lost 2 bases to trimming and J lost 1 base, with 5 bases between them. In DNA, the CDR3 is TGTGCCAGCAGTGAATTGGGGAACACTGAAGCTTTCTTT. This encodes CASSELGNTEAFF.

V is TRBV18 and J is TRBJ2-2; weak D call: TRBD1 (5 bases). This CDR3 comprises 15 residues. The germline V gene has CDR1 KGHSH and CDR2 LQKENI. V lost 2 bases, J lost 0 bases, and 7 bases lay in between. CDR3 sequence reads: CASSPGATNTGELFF. As DNA, the CDR3 is TGTGCCAGCTCACCAGGGGCCACGAACACCGGGGAGCTGTTTTTT.

The V call is TRBV5-8, the J call TRBJ1-1, with D possibly TRBD1 on 5 matching bases. This CDR3 has 14 residues. The germline V gene encodes CDR1 SGHTS and CDR2 YDEGEE. Deletions cut 4 bases from V and 1 base from J, with 11 bases between. CDR3 in amino acids: CASSRLTANTEAFF. In DNA form, the CDR3 reads TGTGCCAGCAGCCGCCTGACAGCGAACACTGAAGCTTTCTTT.

The rearrangement joins TRBV30 to TRBJ2-1, with TRBD1 identical over 8 bases. This CDR3 comprises 15 residues. CDR1 and CDR2 from the germline V gene are GTSNPN and SVGIG (reference sequence). The J segment lost 4 bases and the V segment lost 3 bases, leaving 8 bases of the junction unmatched. The CDR3 DNA is TGTGCCTGGAGGTTAGACAGGGGCGCGTACAATGAGCAGTTCTTC. The encoded protein is CAWRLDRGAYNEQFF.

V usage is TRBV19 and J usage is TRBJ2-7, with D possibly being TRBD2 (5 bases). Germline CDR1 LNHDA, CDR2 SQIVND (reference sequence). Between the trimmed V and J ends, which lost 2 bases and 5 bases, there was a span of 10 bases. This CDR3 spans 13 amino acids. CDR3 sequence: CASSISGINEQYF. The CDR3 region has the DNA TGTGCCAGTAGTATATCCGGGATCAACGAGCAGTACTTC.

This clone appeared once. The chain employs TRBV5-1 and TRBJ1-6, with a weak D call TRBD1 (6 bases). V lost 0 bases and J lost 8, with 9 bases in between. The CDR3 runs to 14 residues. CDR1 and CDR2 from the germline V gene are SGHRS and YFSETQ. This CDR3 reads CASSLASGDSPLHF. CDR3 coding DNA: TGCGCCAGCAGCTTGGCTTCAGGGGATTCACCCCTCCACTTT.

J is TRBJ2-5 and V is TRBV6-1; D unresolved. CDR1 MNHNS and CDR2 SASEGT come from the germline V gene. This CDR3 has 14 amino acids. V was shortened by 9 bases and J by 7 bases, with 21 bases between the two germline ends. CDR3: CASVPGDSRLTQYF. The CDR3, as DNA: TGTGCCAGTGTCCCTGGGGATTCAAGATTGACCCAGTACTTC.

The chain recombines TRBV4-1 with TRBJ1-1; D is unresolved. Trimming removed 4 bases from V and 5 bases from J, with 5 bases in between. The germline V gene encodes CDR1 MGHRA and CDR2 YSYEKL. The CDR3 covers 11 residues. DNA for the CDR3: TGCGCCAGCAGCCGGGGAACTGAAGCTTTCTTT. The encoded protein is CASSRGTEAFF.

This clone was counted between two and nine times. The V and J genes are TRBV6-4 and TRBJ2-3; the match to TRBD2 covers 7 bases. Trimming took 5 bases from V and 6 from J; bases not matched to a gene: 11. From germline, CDR1 is MRHNA and CDR2 SNTAGT. The CDR3 runs to 15 residues. CDR3 coding DNA: TGTGCCAGCAGTCGCGCGGGGGAGCCCGGGGATACGCAGTATTTT. As protein: CASSRAGEPGDTQYF.